The clone carrying this T cell receptor beta chain was counted only a few times. Its antigen is still unknown. The source of the sample is a study of post-analysis software for immune sequencing data. Whole-study context: Multiple sclerosis in the patients followed relapsing-remitting, secondary progressive and progressive-relapsing courses. Findings and caveats of the study: Diversity measured as normalized Chao1 was significantly lower in multiple sclerosis patients than in controls.

TCR beta cDNA libraries included unique molecular identifiers. MiXCR, applied by TCRdb to the PCR reads, yields one record per CDR3 protein. Of roughly 620,000 distinct CDR3 sequences in the sample, 44% are singletons; the top ten hold around 1.7%. The sample consisted of blood. The TCR sequence derives from a girl between 5 and 17 years old with multiple sclerosis.

CDR3 region: CSVEPPGNEQYF. The CDR3 DNA is TGCAGCGTTGAACCCCCAGGGAACGAGCAGTACTTC. J is TRBJ2-5 and V is TRBV29-1, with a weak D call TRBD1 (5 bases). Near its end, the DNA agrees better with TRBJ2-7, so the J call may be wrong. The CDR3 consists of 12 residues. Germline-derived CDR1 and CDR2 are SQVTM and ANQGSEA.